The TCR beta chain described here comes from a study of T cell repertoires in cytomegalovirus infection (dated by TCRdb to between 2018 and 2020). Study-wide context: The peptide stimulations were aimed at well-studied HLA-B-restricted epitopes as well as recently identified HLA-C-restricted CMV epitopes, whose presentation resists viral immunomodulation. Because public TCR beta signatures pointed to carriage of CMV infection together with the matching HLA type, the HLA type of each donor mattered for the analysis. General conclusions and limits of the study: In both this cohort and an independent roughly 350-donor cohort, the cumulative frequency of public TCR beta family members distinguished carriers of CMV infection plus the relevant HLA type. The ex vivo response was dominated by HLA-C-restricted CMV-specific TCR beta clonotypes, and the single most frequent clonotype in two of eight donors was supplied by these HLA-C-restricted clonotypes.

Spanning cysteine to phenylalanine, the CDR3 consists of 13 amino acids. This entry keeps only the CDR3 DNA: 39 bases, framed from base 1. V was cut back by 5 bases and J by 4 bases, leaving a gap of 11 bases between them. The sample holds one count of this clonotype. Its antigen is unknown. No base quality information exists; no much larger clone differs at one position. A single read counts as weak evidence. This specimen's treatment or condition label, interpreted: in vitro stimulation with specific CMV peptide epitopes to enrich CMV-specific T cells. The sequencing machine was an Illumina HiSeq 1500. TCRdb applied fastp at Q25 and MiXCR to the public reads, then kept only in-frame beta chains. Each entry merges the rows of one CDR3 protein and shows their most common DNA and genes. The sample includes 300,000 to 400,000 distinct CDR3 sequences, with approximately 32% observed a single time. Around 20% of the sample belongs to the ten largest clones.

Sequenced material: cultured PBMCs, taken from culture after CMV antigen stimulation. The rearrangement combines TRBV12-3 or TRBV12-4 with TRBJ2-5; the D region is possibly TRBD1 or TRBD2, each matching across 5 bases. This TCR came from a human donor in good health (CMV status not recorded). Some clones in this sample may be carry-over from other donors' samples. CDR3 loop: CASSGGMPETQYF. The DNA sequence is TGTGCCAGCAGTGGGGGTATGCCAGAGACCCAGTACTTC.